This TCR beta chain was sequenced in a study of cytomegalovirus exposure and HLA in healthy donors. Study-wide results and caveats: Across donors, most TCRs were seen rarely, yet some public ones were widespread.

The CDR3 extends over 15 amino acids. V was shortened by 4 bases and J by 9 bases, with 19 bases between the two germline ends. CDR1 and CDR2 from the germline V gene are SEHNR and FQNEAQ (reference sequence). About this clone itself: Its matching antigen is unknown.

Each donor was nominally healthy when sampled (though unrecorded immune exposures were likely). The PCR had 60 Vbeta and 13 Jbeta primers. Using immunoSEQ multiplex PCR, the repertoire was profiled, and TCRdb retains in-frame clones only, with some absent. The data hold 35,000 to 45,000 clones, with around 60% observed a single time. The TCR comes from a man between 60 and 75 years old in good health and CMV-seropositive. The chain links TRBV7-9 to TRBJ1-5; D gene ambiguous. The sequenced sample was PBMCs. CDR3 DNA sequence: TGTGCCAGCAGCTCCTCTCAGACTGGAGATGGGCCCCAGCATTTT. Translating gives CASSSSQTGDGPQHF.